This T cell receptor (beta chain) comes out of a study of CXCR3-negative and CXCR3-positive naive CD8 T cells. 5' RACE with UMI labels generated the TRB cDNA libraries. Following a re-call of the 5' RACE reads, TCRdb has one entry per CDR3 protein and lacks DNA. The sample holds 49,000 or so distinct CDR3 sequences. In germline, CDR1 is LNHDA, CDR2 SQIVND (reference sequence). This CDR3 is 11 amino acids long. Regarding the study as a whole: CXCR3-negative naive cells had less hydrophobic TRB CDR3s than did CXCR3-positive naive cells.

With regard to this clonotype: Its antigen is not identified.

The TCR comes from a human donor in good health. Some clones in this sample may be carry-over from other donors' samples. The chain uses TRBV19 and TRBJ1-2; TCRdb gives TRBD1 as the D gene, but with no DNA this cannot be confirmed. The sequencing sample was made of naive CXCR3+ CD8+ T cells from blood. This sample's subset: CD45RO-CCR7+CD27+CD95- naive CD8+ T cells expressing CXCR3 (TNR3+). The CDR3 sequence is CASTQGIGYTF.